What follows are 22 T cell receptor beta chains derived from one specimen sequenced in a study of cytomegalovirus exposure and HLA in healthy donors. Primers for the PCR totalled 60 Vbeta and 13 Jbeta. The data were produced by immunoSEQ multiplex PCR, yet TCRdb's version contains in-frame clones alone and is incomplete. Here the sample spans roughly 160,000 clones, 80% to 85% being singletons. What was sequenced was PBMCs. Receptors were obtained from a boy between 2 and 10 years old in good health and CMV-seronegative.

The chain uses TRBV5-1 and TRBJ2-7; D not resolved. This CDR3 region has 14 residues. Germline V gives CDR1 SGHRS, CDR2 YFSETQ. The V end lost 0 bases, the J end lost 0 bases, and 7 bases lay between the germline ends. As DNA, the CDR3 is TGCGCCAGCAGCTTGGATCCTTACTCCTACGAGCAGTACTTC. Translation gives CASSLDPYSYEQYF.

This clone was seen a single time. The rearrangement joins TRBV15 to TRBJ1-2; a possible D gene is TRBD1 (6 bases). Germline V gives CDR1 LNHNV, CDR2 YYDKDF (reference sequence). Trimming cost V 1 base and J 8 bases, with 14 bases left between them. The length of the CDR3 is 14 residues. In DNA form, the CDR3 reads TGTGCCACCAGCAGAGTTACAGGGCCGAGGGGCTACACCTTC. Translated: CATSRVTGPRGYTF.

The chain employs TRBV15 and TRBJ2-3, with D perhaps matching TRBD2 (5 bases). This CDR3 contains 14 residues. The germline V and J ends were trimmed by 9 bases and 0 bases, with 13 bases remaining between them. Germline V gives CDR1 LNHNV, CDR2 YYDKDF (reference sequence). The CDR3 here is CATRAATSTDTQYF. CDR3 coding DNA: TGTGCCACGAGGGCGGCTACCAGCACAGATACGCAGTATTTT.

This sequence joins TRBV6-1 and TRBJ1-2; D uncertain. With 2 bases removed from V and 0 bases from J, the gap between germline ends came to 10 bases. The CDR3 consists of 15 residues. Germline lookup yields CDR1 MNHNS and CDR2 SASEGT. CDR3 sequence: CASSEWSVANYGYTF. CDR3 nucleotide sequence: TGTGCCAGCAGTGAATGGTCCGTAGCTAACTATGGCTACACCTTC.

This clone came up a few times. V gene TRBV10-2 combines with J gene TRBJ2-7; 10 nucleotides line up with TRBD2. This CDR3 has 15 residues. Germline assignment: CDR1 WSHSY and CDR2 SAAADI. Losses at the gene ends were 1 base for V and 5 bases for J; bases not matched to a gene: 5. DNA of the CDR3: TGCGCCAGCAGTGAGTTAGCTAGCGGGAGCCACGAGCAGTACTTC. It translates to CASSELASGSHEQYF.

The chain has TRBV4-1 and TRBJ2-7, with 10 nucleotides matching TRBD1. The CDR3 extends over 15 amino acids. Germline V CDR1 and CDR2: MGHRA, YSYEKL. J was trimmed by 1 base and V by 4 bases; bases with no gene match: 4. The DNA for the CDR3 is TGCGCCAGCAGCCCTCGGGGACAGGGGTCCTACGAGCAGTACTTC. Translating gives CASSPRGQGSYEQYF.

V gene TRBV5-6 combines with J gene TRBJ2-5; 9 positions agree with TRBD2. The J call may be mistaken, given a closer DNA end match to TRBJ2-7. The CDR3 is 16 amino acids. Germline V CDR1 and CDR2: SGHDT, YYEEEE. The CDR3 region has the DNA TGTGCCAGCAGCTTGTTGGGGACTAGCAGCTACTACGAGCAGTACTTC. This codes for CASSLLGTSSYYEQYF.

Here the CDR3 reads CASSQDRLGDTEAFF. CDR3 DNA sequence: TGTGCCAGCAGCCAAGATAGGCTAGGGGACACTGAAGCTTTCTTT. The chain couples TRBV14 to TRBJ1-1, with TRBD1 as a possible D gene (5 bases). V lost 0 bases to trimming and J lost 3 bases, with 11 bases between them. CDR1 SGHDN and CDR2 FVKESK come from the germline V gene. The CDR3 is 15 amino acids.

CDR3 in DNA: TGTGCCAGCAGTATTGACAGAGATTCACCCCTCCACTTT. It is translated as CASSIDRDSPLHF. The chain employs TRBV6-1 and TRBJ1-6; D is possibly TRBD1 (5 bases). The CDR3 totals 13 residues. The V end lost 5 bases, the J end lost 8 bases, and 10 bases lay between the germline ends. Germline V gives CDR1 MNHNS, CDR2 SASEGT.

CDR3 residues: CASSFIPGHPNSGANVLTF. The CDR3 DNA sequence: TGTGCCAGCAGTTTTATACCGGGACATCCTAACTCTGGGGCCAACGTCCTGACTTTC. V usage is TRBV28 and J usage is TRBJ2-6; maybe TRBD1 (6 bases). CDR3 length: 19 amino acids. V shed 3 bases and J shed 0 bases, with 18 bases lying between them. Germline V gene data show CDR1 as MDHEN and CDR2 as SYDVKM.

The chain combines TRBV5-1 with TRBJ1-5; 7 nucleotides match TRBD1. The CDR3 is 15 residues long. V was clipped by 4 bases and J by 1 base; unmatched bases: 5. Germline CDR1 and CDR2: SGHRS and YFSETQ. The CDR3 coding sequence is TGCGCCAGCAGCCCCTCGGGACAGAGCAATCAGCCCCAGCATTTT. Translation gives CASSPSGQSNQPQHF. Full variable domain (missing parts from reference TRBV5-1 and TRBJ1-5): KAGVTQTPRYLIKTRGQQVTLSCSPISGHRSVSWYQQTPGQGLQFLFEYFSETQRNKGNFPGRFSGRQFSNSRSEMNVSTLELGDSALYLCASSPSGQSNQPQHFGDGTRLSIL.

The genes are TRBV5-1 and TRBJ2-7; 7 bases map to TRBD1. V gave up 2 bases and J gave up 6 bases; unmatched junction bases: 5. The CDR3 has 13 residues. Germline V CDR1 and CDR2: SGHRS, YFSETQ. This CDR3 is CASSFGTALEQYF. The CDR3 nucleotides read TGCGCCAGCAGCTTCGGGACAGCCCTCGAGCAGTACTTC.

The chain employs TRBV7-6 and TRBJ2-2; 7 positions match TRBD1. CDR3 size: 15 residues. Trimming cost V 5 bases and J 4 bases; bases outside gene matches: 7. In germline, CDR1 is SGHVS, CDR2 FNYEAQ. Here the CDR3 DNA reads TGTGCCAGCAGCAAGGGGGCCGACCGCACCGGGGAGCTGTTTTTT. Translating gives CASSKGADRTGELFF.

The chain carries TRBV5-1 and TRBJ2-7, with 10 bases matching TRBD1. After removal of 6 bases from V and 2 bases from J, the junction contained 8 bases not matched to a gene. The CDR3 runs to 15 residues. The germline V gene encodes CDR1 SGHRS and CDR2 YFSETQ. CDR3 coding DNA: TGCGCCAGCAACCCCCAGGGGACAGGGGCCTACGAGCAGTACTTC. Its protein is CASNPQGTGAYEQYF.

This clone was recorded only once. The chain recombines TRBV2 with TRBJ2-1; D is possibly TRBD1 (6 bases). The V and J ends lost 4 bases and 4 bases respectively, with 14 bases between them. The CDR3 contains 15 residues. Germline V gene data show CDR1 as SNHLY and CDR2 as FYNNEI. In DNA form, the CDR3 reads TGTGCCAGCAGTGTCAGACAGGTTCGGTACAATGAGCAGTTCTTC. Translated, it gives CASSVRQVRYNEQFF.

This rearrangement joins TRBV30 to TRBJ1-5, with a possible D match to TRBD1 (5 bases). The CDR3 covers 14 residues. Trimming shortened V by 2 bases and J by 1 base, and 9 bases separated the two germline ends. Germline V lookup: CDR1 GTSNPN, CDR2 SVGIG (reference sequence). Here the CDR3 reads CAWSQGRSNQPQHF. The DNA of the CDR3 is TGTGCCTGGAGTCAGGGAAGAAGCAATCAGCCCCAGCATTTT.

This clone was picked up one time. The chain carries TRBV5-1 and TRBJ1-1; D unclear. CDR3 length: 21 amino acids. Looked up from germline, CDR1 is SGHRS and CDR2 is YFSETQ. V lost 2 bases, J lost 4 bases, and 33 bases lay in between. This CDR3 reads CASSLLGLSIDLYRGGTEAFF. Here the CDR3 DNA reads TGCGCCAGCAGCTTACTAGGGCTTAGTATTGATCTATACCGGGGAGGCACTGAAGCTTTCTTT.

The gene calls are TRBV7-9 and TRBJ1-3, with D possibly matching TRBD1 (6 bases). V was pared by 8 bases and J by 2 bases, with 16 bases between. This CDR3 has 15 amino acids. Looked up from germline, CDR1 is SEHNR and CDR2 is FQNEAQ (reference sequence). CDR3 bases: TGTGCCAGCGTCGGGGGGCGTATAGCTGGAAACACCATATATTTT. This translates into CASVGGRIAGNTIYF.

This clone was seen only a few times. CDR3 in amino acids: CASSQRSQSNQPQHF. The CDR3 nucleotides read TGCGCCAGCAGCCAAAGGTCACAGAGCAATCAGCCCCAGCATTTT. The chain joins TRBV4-1 to TRBJ1-5; D is uncertain. The CDR3 has 15 residues. CDR1 MGHRA and CDR2 YSYEKL come from the germline V gene. V was clipped by 2 bases and J by 1 base, with 9 bases between them.

The chain combines TRBV28 with TRBJ2-1, with D possibly matching TRBD2 (7 bases). Germline V lookup: CDR1 MDHEN, CDR2 SYDVKM. The CDR3 consists of 15 residues. V lost 3 bases to trimming and J lost 2 bases, with 11 bases between them. Here the CDR3 reads CASSLGGTTYNEQFF. DNA of the CDR3: TGTGCCAGCAGTTTGGGGGGGACAACCTACAATGAGCAGTTCTTC.

This chain connects TRBV11-2 to TRBJ1-3; D not certain. Per the germline V gene, CDR1 is SGHAT and CDR2 is FQNNGV. Trimming shortened V by 5 bases and J by 4 bases, and 15 bases separated the two germline ends. The CDR3 has 15 amino acids. This CDR3 reads CASSPLRGRGNTIYF. The CDR3 nucleotides read TGTGCCAGCAGCCCCCTAAGAGGGCGAGGAAACACCATATATTTT.

This rearrangement joins TRBV28 to TRBJ1-2; D is uncertain. Germline CDR1 is MDHEN and CDR2 is SYDVKM. V dropped 8 bases and J dropped 0 bases, with 16 bases sitting between them. The CDR3 has 15 amino acids. The CDR3 spells CASVTSGRANYGYTF. CDR3 in DNA: TGTGCCAGCGTAACATCCGGGAGAGCTAACTATGGCTACACCTTC.